Listed here are 3 T cell receptor beta chains from one sample, sequenced in a study of OX40 agonist ivuxolimab in advanced cancers. Sequencing used immunoSEQ multiplex PCR; TCRdb keeps in-frame clones, though not all of them. The sample includes some 130,000 clones, around 93% of them seen just once. This material consisted of CD4+ or CD8+ T cells sorted from blood, taken in a trial of the OX40 agonist ivuxolimab. These receptor sequences come from an adult with an advanced solid tumor such as melanoma, head and neck, liver or kidney cancer.

This clone was observed once. The chain carries TRBV10-2 and TRBJ1-4, with 9 bases that match TRBD1. CDR1 WSHSY and CDR2 SAAADI come from the germline V gene. V lost 1 base, J lost 8 bases, and 2 bases stayed unmatched. This CDR3 is 14 amino acids long. CDR3 in DNA: TGCGCCAGCAGTGAGTGGACAGGGGCCGAAAAACTGTTTTTT. This codes for CASSEWTGAEKLFF.

The chain has TRBV9 and TRBJ1-1; D perhaps matches TRBD1 (5 bases). Germline CDR1 and CDR2: SGDLS and YYNGEE. This CDR3 spans 17 amino acids. V lost 0 bases and J 0 bases, leaving 15 bases between the germline ends. CDR3 residues: CASSVGGRGPLNTEAFF. The CDR3 DNA reads TGTGCCAGCAGCGTAGGGGGTAGGGGTCCCTTGAACACTGAAGCTTTCTTT.

The chain combines TRBV7-3 with TRBJ2-3, with TRBD2 matching over 10 bases. This CDR3 comprises 18 residues. The V segment lost 1 base and the J segment 3 bases; nucleotides outside the gene matches: 10. Looked up from germline, CDR1 is SGHTA and CDR2 is FQGTGA. CDR3: CASSLMALAGGSTDTQYF. CDR3 in DNA: TGTGCCAGCAGCTTAATGGCTTTAGCGGGAGGATCGACAGATACGCAGTATTTT.